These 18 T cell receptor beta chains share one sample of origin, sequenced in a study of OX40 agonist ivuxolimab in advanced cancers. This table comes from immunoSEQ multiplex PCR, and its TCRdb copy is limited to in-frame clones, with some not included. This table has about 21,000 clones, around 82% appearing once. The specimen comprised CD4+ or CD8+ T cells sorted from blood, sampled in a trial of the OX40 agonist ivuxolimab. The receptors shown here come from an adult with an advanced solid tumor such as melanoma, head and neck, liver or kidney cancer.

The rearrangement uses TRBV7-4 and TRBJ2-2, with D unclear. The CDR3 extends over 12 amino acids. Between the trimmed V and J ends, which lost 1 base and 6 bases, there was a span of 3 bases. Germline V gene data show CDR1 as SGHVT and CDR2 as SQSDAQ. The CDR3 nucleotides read TGTGCCAGCAGCTTAGACGCCGGGGAGCTGTTTTTT. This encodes CASSLDAGELFF.

The CDR3 DNA is TGTGCCAGCAGTGAAGCGCCGGCGGGCGGGGTAGCTAGAACTAGCACAGATACGCAGTATTTT. Encoded protein: CASSEAPAGGVARTSTDTQYF. The rearrangement uses TRBV2 and TRBJ2-3; TRBD2 might be the D (6 bases). CDR1 is SNHLY, CDR2 FYNNEI, per germline. V lost 0 bases, J lost 0 bases, and 25 bases lay in between. The CDR3 has 21 amino acids.

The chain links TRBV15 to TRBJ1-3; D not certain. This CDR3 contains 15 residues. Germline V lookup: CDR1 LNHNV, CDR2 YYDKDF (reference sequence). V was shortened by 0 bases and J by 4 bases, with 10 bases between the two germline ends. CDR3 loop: CATSRDFRSGNTIYF. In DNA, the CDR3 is TGTGCCACCAGCAGAGATTTTCGCTCGGGAAACACCATATATTTT.

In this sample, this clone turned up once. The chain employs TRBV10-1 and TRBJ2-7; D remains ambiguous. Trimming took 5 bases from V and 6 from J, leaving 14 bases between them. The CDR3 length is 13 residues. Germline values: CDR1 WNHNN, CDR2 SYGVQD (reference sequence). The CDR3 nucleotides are TGCGCCAGCAGTTCTGAGGCCTCCGGCGAGCAGTACTTC. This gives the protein CASSSEASGEQYF.

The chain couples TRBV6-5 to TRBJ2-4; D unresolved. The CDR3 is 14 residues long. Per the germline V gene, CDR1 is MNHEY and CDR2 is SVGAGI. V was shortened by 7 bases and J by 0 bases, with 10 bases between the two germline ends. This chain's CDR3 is CASTPLIAKNIQYF. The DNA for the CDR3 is TGTGCCAGCACCCCACTAATAGCCAAAAACATTCAGTACTTC.

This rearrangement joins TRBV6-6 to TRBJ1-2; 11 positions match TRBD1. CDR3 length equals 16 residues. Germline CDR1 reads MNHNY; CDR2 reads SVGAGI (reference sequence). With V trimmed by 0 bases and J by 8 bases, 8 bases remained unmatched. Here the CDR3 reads CASSYSSPGQGVGYTF. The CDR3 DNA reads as TGTGCCAGCAGTTACTCTTCCCCGGGACAGGGGGTCGGCTACACCTTC.

The CDR3 nucleotides are TGTGCCAGCAGCCCGGAGGGCAATCAGCCCCAGCATTTT. Translated, it gives CASSPEGNQPQHF. The V and J genes are TRBV27 and TRBJ1-5; D is ambiguous. The CDR3 contains 13 residues. Trimming left V 6 bases short and J 2 bases short, with 8 bases between. Germline V gene lookup returns CDR1 MNHEY and CDR2 SMNVEV (reference sequence).

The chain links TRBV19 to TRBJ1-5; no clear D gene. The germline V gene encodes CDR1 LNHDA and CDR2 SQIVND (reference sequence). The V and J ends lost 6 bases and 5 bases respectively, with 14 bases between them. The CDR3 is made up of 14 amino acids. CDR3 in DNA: TGTGCCAGTAGAGGCTCGCTCAGAGATCAGCCCCAGCATTTT. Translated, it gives CASRGSLRDQPQHF. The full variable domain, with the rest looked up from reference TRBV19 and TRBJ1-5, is DGGITQSPKYLFRKEGQNVTLSCEQNLNHDAMYWYRQDPGQGLRLIYYSQIVNDFQKGDIAEGYSVSREKKESFPLTVTSAQKNPTAFYLCASRGSLRDQPQHFGDGTRLSIL.

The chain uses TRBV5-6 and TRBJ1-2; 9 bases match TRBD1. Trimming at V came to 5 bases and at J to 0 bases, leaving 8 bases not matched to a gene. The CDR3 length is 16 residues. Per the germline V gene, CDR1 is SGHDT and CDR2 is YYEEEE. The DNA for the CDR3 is TGTGCCAGCAGGGACGGGACAGGGCCTACTAACTATGGCTACACCTTC. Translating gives CASRDGTGPTNYGYTF.

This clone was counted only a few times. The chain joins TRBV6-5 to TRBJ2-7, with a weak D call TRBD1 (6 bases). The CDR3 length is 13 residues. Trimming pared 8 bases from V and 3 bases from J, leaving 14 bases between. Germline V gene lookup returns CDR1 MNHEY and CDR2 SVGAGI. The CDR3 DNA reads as TGTGCCAGCCGGGACACTTTATACTACGAGCAGTACTTC. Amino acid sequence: CASRDTLYYEQYF.

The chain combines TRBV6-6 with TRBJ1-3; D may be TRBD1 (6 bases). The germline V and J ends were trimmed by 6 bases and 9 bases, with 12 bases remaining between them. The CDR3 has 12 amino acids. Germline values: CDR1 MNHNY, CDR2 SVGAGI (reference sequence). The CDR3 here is CASSPQGGTIYF. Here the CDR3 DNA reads TGTGCCAGCAGCCCGCAAGGGGGCACCATATATTTT.

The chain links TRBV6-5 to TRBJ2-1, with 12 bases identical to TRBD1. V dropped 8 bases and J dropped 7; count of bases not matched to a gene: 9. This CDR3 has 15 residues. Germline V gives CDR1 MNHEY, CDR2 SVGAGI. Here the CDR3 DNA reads TGTGCCAGCTCACGGGGGACAGGGGGCGGGAATGAGCAGTTCTTC. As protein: CASSRGTGGGNEQFF.

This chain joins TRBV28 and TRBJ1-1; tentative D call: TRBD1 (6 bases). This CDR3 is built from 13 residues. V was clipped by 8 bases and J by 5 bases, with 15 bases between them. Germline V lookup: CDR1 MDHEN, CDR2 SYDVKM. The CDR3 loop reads CASSGGLRTEAFF. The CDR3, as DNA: TGTGCCAGCTCCGGGGGGCTGAGGACTGAAGCTTTCTTT.

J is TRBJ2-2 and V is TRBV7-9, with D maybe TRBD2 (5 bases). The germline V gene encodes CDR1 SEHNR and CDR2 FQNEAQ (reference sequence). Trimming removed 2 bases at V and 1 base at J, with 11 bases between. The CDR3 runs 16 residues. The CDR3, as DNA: TGTGCCAGCAGCTTAAGAGGGCCGGAGAACACCGGGGAGCTGTTTTTT. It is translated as CASSLRGPENTGELFF. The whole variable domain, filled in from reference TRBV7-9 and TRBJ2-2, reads DTGVSQNPRHKITKRGQNVTFRCDPISEHNRLYWYRQTLGQGPEFLTYFQNEAQLEKSRLLSDRFSAERPKGSFSTLEIQRTEQGDSAMYLCASSLRGPENTGELFFGEGSRLTVL.

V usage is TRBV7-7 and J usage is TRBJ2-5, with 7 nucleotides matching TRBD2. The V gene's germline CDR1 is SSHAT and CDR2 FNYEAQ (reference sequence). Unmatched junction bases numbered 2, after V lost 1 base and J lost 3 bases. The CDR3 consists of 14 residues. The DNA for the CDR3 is TGTGCCAGCAGCTTAGTCGGGGGGAAAGAGACCCAGTACTTC. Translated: CASSLVGGKETQYF.

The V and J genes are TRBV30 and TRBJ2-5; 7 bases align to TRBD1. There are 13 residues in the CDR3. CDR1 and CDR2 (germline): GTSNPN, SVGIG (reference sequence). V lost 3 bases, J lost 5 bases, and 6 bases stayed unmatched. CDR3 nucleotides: TGTGCCTGGAGCCGGGGACAGCTGGAGACCCAGTACTTC. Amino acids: CAWSRGQLETQYF.

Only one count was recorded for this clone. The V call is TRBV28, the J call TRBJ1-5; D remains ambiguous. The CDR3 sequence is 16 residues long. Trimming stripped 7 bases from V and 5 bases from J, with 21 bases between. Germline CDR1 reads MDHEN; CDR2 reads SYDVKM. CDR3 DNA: TGTGCCAGCAAAGCCGATCTTGCCCTCCGAGATCAGCCCCAGCATTTT. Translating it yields CASKADLALRDQPQHF.

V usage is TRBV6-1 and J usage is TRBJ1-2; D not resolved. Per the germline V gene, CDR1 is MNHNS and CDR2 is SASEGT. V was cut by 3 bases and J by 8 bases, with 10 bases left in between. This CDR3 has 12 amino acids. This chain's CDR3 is CASSDVYRGYTF. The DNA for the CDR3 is TGTGCCAGCAGTGATGTATATCGGGGCTACACCTTC.